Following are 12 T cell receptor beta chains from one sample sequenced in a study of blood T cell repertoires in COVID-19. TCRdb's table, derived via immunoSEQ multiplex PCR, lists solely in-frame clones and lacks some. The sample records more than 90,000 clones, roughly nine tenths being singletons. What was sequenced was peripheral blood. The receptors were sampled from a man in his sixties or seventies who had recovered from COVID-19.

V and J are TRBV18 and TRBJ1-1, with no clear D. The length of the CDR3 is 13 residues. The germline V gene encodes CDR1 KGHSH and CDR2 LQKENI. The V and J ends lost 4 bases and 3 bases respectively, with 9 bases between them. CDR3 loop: CASSLQVYTEAFF. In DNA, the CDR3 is TGTGCCAGCTCACTCCAGGTCTACACTGAAGCTTTCTTT.

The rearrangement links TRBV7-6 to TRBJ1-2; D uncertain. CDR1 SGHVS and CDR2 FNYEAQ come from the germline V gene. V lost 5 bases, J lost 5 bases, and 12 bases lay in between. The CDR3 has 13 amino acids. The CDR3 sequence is CASSPRMSYGYTF. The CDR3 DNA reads TGTGCCAGCAGCCCCAGGATGAGTTATGGCTACACCTTC.

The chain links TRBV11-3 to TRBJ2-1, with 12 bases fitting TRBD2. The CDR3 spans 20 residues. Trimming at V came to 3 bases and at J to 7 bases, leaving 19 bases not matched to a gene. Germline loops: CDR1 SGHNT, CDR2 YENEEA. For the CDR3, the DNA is TGTGCCAGCAGCTTTGCGGGACATAGTCCGACTAGCGGGAGAGATAATGAGCAGTTCTTC. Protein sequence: CASSFAGHSPTSGRDNEQFF.

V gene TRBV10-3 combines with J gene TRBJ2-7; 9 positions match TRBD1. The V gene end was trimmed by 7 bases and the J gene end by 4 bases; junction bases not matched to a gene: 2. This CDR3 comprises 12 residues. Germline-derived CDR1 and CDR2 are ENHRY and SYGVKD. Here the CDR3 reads CAINDRGYEQYF. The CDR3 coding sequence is TGTGCCATCAATGACAGGGGGTACGAGCAGTACTTC.

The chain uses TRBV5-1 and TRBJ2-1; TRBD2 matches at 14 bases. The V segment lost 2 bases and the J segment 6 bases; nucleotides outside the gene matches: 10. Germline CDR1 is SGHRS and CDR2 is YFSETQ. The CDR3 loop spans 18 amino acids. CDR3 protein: CASSLLTRLAGGVNEQFF. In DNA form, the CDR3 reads TGCGCCAGCAGCTTACTAACGCGACTAGCGGGGGGGGTCAATGAGCAGTTCTTC. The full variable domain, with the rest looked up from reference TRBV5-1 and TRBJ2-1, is KAGVTQTPRYLIKTRGQQVTLSCSPISGHRSVSWYQQTPGQGLQFLFEYFSETQRNKGNFPGRFSGRQFSNSRSEMNVSTLELGDSALYLCASSLLTRLAGGVNEQFFGPGTRLTVL.

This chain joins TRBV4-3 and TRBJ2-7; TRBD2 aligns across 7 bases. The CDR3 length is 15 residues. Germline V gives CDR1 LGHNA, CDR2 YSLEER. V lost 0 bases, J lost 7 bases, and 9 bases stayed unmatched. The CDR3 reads CASSQEPSGTREQYF. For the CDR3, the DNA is TGCGCCAGCAGCCAAGAGCCTAGCGGAACCAGGGAGCAGTACTTC.

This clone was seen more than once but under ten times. The CDR3 bases are TGTGCCAGCAGCTTAGGGACAGGCCCGGCCTATGGCTACACCTTC. It specifies CASSLGTGPAYGYTF. This sequence joins TRBV7-6 and TRBJ1-2; 7 bases are a match to TRBD1. Germline CDR1 and CDR2: SGHVS and FNYEAQ. J was trimmed by 4 bases and V by 1 base; bases with no gene match: 6. The CDR3 covers 15 residues.

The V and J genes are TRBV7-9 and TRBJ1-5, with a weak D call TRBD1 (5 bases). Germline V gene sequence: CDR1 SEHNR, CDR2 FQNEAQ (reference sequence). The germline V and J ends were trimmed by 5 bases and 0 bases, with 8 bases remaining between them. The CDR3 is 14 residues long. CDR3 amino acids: CASSTGGSNQPQHF. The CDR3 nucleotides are TGTGCCAGCAGCACAGGTGGTAGCAATCAGCCCCAGCATTTT.

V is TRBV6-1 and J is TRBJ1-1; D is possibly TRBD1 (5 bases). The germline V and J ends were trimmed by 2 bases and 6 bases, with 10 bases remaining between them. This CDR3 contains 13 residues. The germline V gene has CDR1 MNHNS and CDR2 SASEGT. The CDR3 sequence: CASSERVQAEAFF. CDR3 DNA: TGTGCCAGCAGTGAAAGGGTACAGGCTGAAGCTTTCTTT.

The CDR3 region is CASSFSNEQFF. The CDR3 DNA follows: TGTGCCAGCAGCTTTTCTAATGAGCAGTTCTTC. V and J are TRBV5-8 and TRBJ2-1; D unclear. The CDR3 spans 11 residues. CDR1 is SGHTS, CDR2 YDEGEE, per germline. The V and J ends lost 2 bases and 7 bases respectively, with 4 bases between them.

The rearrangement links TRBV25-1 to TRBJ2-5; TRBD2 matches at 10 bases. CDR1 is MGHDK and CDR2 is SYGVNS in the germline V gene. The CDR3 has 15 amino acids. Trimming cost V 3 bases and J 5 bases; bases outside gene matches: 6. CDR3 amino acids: CASSDSGRWRETQYF. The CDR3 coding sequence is TGTGCCAGCAGTGATAGCGGGAGGTGGAGGGAGACCCAGTACTTC.

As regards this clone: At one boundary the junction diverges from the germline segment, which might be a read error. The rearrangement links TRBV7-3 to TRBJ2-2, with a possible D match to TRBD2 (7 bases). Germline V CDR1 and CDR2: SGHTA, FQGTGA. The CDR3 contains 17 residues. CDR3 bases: TGTGCCAGCAGCTTGGCATCCGTGATGCGGGGGCACCGGGGAGCTGTTTTT. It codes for CASSLASVMRGHRGAVF.